The T cell receptor (beta chain) described here comes from a study of monozygotic twins with inflammatory bowel disease. Findings and limits, study-wide: Especially with disease activity, IBD patients shared fewer clonotypes with others than healthy twins did. Repertoire similarity was not found to differ between concordant and discordant twins, possibly from limited power.

UMIs that included a 6-nucleotide sample barcode were added by template switching, which took place during cDNA synthesis. TCRalpha and TCRbeta cDNA went through two nested PCRs of approximately 17 and 9 cycles. From the 5' RACE reads, TCRdb lists one entry per CDR3 protein and no DNA. Its clone listing holds 150,000 to 200,000 distinct CDR3 sequences. A remark on this clonotype: No antigen is known for it.

CDR3 length: 14 amino acids. The origin of this receptor is a human donor with ulcerative colitis or Crohn's disease, or a healthy co-twin of an affected twin (not recorded which). What was sequenced was blood. The chain is built from TRBV21-1 and TRBJ2-7; checking the TCRdb D call of TRBD2 is not possible without DNA. TRBV21-1 is a pseudogene locus. CDR3 sequence: CASPEGYYSYEQYF.